This section outlines one T cell receptor (beta chain) sequence together with its context. Method: immunoSEQ multiplex PCR; TCRdb's copy keeps in-frame clones and lacks some. The sample shows approximately 150,000 clones, approximately 90% of them seen only once. The CDR3 runs 14 residues. Germline CDR1 reads SGHNT; CDR2 reads YYREEE (reference sequence). Trimming removed 4 bases from V and 1 base from J, with 11 bases in between. The sample belongs to a study of T cell responses to AZD1222 COVID-19 vaccine. The source material was peripheral blood, sampled 28 days after the second AZD1222 dose. This sequence joins TRBV5-4 and TRBJ1-1; D is possibly TRBD1 (5 bases). The sequence came from an adult who received the AZD1222 COVID-19 vaccine. The CDR3 is CASSLTTGNTEAFF. The CDR3 DNA sequence: TGTGCCAGCAGCCTAACAACAGGGAACACTGAAGCTTTCTTT.